This TCR beta chain emerged from a study of blood T cell repertoires in COVID-19. About the study: COVID-19 samples collected from the United States, Italy and Spain covered acute and convalescent phases. PBMCs, B-cell-depleted T cells, or T cells were the source of the cDNA or gDNA that made up the material.

CDR1 is SGHNT and CDR2 is YYREEE in the germline V gene (reference sequence). The V and J ends lost 2 bases and 10 bases, in that order; junction bases with no gene match: 9. CDR3 length: 13 amino acids. Per the original methods: Estimates of nucleated cell counts were drawn from the amplification of reference gene primers. Profiled with immunoSEQ multiplex PCR; TCRdb holds only in-frame clones, not every one. From that table come the V and J calls and clone size; the DNA was used to work out D and trimming. Of about 240,000 clones in the sample, 86% were seen once. Sequenced input: peripheral blood. The sequence was obtained from an elderly man with acute or convalescent COVID-19. This chain joins TRBV5-4 and TRBJ2-7, with 7 bases lining up with TRBD2. CDR3 amino acids: CASSFGRAANQYF. In DNA, the CDR3 is TGTGCCAGCAGCTTTGGGAGGGCTGCGAATCAGTACTTC.